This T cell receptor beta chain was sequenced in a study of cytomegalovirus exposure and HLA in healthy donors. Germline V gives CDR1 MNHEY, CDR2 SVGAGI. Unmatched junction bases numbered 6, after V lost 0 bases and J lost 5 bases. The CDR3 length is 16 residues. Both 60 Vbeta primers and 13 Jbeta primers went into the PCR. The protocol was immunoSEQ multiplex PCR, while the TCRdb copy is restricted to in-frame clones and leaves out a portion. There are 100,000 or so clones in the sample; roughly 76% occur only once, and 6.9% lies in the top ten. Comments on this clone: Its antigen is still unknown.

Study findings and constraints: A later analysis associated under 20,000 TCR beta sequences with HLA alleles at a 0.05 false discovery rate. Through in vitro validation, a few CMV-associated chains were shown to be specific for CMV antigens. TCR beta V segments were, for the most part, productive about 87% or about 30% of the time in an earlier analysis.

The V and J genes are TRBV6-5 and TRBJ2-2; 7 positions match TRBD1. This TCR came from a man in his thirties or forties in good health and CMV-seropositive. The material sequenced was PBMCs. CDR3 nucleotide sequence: TGTGCCAGCAGTTACTCACAGGGGATTCTGACCGGGGAGCTGTTTTTT. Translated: CASSYSQGILTGELFF.